This passage covers 28 T cell receptor beta chains from one sample sequenced in a study of blood T cell repertoires in COVID-19. The data were produced by immunoSEQ multiplex PCR, yet TCRdb's version contains in-frame clones alone and is incomplete. The sample includes approximately 220,000 clones, 84% of them seen just once. The sample taken for sequencing was PBMCs or T cells enriched from blood (not recorded which). The receptors here all came from a woman in her 40s who had recovered from COVID-19.

V is TRBV19 and J is TRBJ2-1; D is ambiguous. CDR1 and CDR2 (germline): LNHDA, SQIVND (reference sequence). V lost 0 bases to trimming and J lost 1 base, with 7 bases between them. The CDR3 has 15 residues. The CDR3 loop reads CASSIDPGSYNEQFF. As DNA, the CDR3 is TGTGCCAGTAGTATAGATCCGGGTTCCTACAATGAGCAGTTCTTC. Filled out from reference TRBV19 and TRBJ2-1, the complete variable domain reads DGGITQSPKYLFRKEGQNVTLSCEQNLNHDAMYWYRQDPGQGLRLIYYSQIVNDFQKGDIAEGYSVSREKKESFPLTVTSAQKNPTAFYLCASSIDPGSYNEQFFGPGTRLTVL.

CDR3 sequence: CASSYRDINQPQHF. The CDR3 DNA reads as TGTGCCAGCAGTTACCGGGACATCAATCAGCCCCAGCATTTT. The chain uses TRBV6-5 and TRBJ1-5; tentatively, D is TRBD1 (6 bases). Deletions cut 2 bases from V and 3 bases from J, with 8 bases between. This CDR3 comprises 14 residues. Germline CDR1 is MNHEY and CDR2 is SVGAGI.

The gene calls are TRBV11-2 and TRBJ2-2; weak D call: TRBD2 (5 bases). Between the trimmed V and J ends, which lost 3 bases and 5 bases, there was a span of 13 bases. This CDR3 spans 15 amino acids. Germline CDR1 SGHAT, CDR2 FQNNGV. Here the CDR3 DNA reads TGTGCCAGCAGCTTTTCGGCAGAGGGTACCGGGGAGCTGTTTTTT. This translates into CASSFSAEGTGELFF.

The rearrangement uses TRBV14 and TRBJ2-1; TRBD1 matches 8 bases. After removal of 2 bases from V and 4 bases from J, the junction contained 4 bases not matched to a gene. Germline V gene lookup returns CDR1 SGHDN and CDR2 FVKESK. The CDR3 has 15 amino acids. CDR3 sequence reads: CASSQRTGSYNEQFF. CDR3 nucleotides: TGTGCCAGCAGCCAACGGACAGGGTCTTACAATGAGCAGTTCTTC.

V usage is TRBV30 and J usage is TRBJ1-2, with 7 bases that match TRBD1. The CDR3 length is 13 residues. V dropped 3 bases and J dropped 5; count of bases not matched to a gene: 6. The germline V gene has CDR1 GTSNPN and CDR2 SVGIG (reference sequence). The CDR3 nucleotides are TGTGCCTGGAGCATACAGGGGTCTTATGGCTACACCTTC. Translation: CAWSIQGSYGYTF.

The genes are TRBV6-5 and TRBJ1-5, with 8 bases lining up with TRBD1. Unmatched junction bases numbered 5, after V lost 6 bases and J lost 1 base. The CDR3 consists of 15 residues. Per the germline V gene, CDR1 is MNHEY and CDR2 is SVGAGI. CDR3 in amino acids: CASSPQGVSNQPQHF. Written as DNA, the CDR3 is TGTGCCAGCAGCCCACAGGGGGTAAGCAATCAGCCCCAGCATTTT.

The rearrangement uses TRBV11-2 and TRBJ1-1; 7 bases match TRBD1. Per germline, CDR1 SGHAT and CDR2 FQNNGV. This CDR3 contains 14 residues. V dropped 4 bases and J dropped 8; count of bases not matched to a gene: 10. CDR3 sequence (DNA): TGTGCCAGCAGCTCTCATAGACAGGGCCCCGAAGCTTTCTTT. Translating it yields CASSSHRQGPEAFF.

V usage is TRBV30 and J usage is TRBJ1-2; TRBD1 aligns across 8 bases. The CDR3 totals 13 residues. CDR1 and CDR2 from the germline V gene are GTSNPN and SVGIG (reference sequence). The trim removed 2 bases at V and 4 bases at J, leaving 3 bases unmatched. The CDR3 reads CAWSTGGGYGYTF. The DNA of the CDR3 is TGTGCCTGGAGTACAGGGGGAGGCTATGGCTACACCTTC.

This chain connects TRBV7-9 to TRBJ2-5; 7 bases map to TRBD2. From germline, CDR1 is SEHNR and CDR2 FQNEAQ (reference sequence). J gave up 3 bases and V 7 bases, and 5 bases lay outside the gene matches. CDR3 length equals 13 residues. CDR3 nucleotide sequence: TGTGCCAGCATACGGGGAGGGGAAGAGACCCAGTACTTC. Translated: CASIRGGEETQYF.

The V and J genes are TRBV7-9 and TRBJ1-1; TRBD1 matches 7 bases. The V segment lost 2 bases and the J segment 3 bases; nucleotides outside the gene matches: 0. CDR1 and CDR2 (germline): SEHNR, FQNEAQ (reference sequence). This CDR3 has 13 residues. The CDR3 region is CASSLTGDTEAFF. CDR3 bases: TGTGCCAGCAGCTTAACAGGGGACACTGAAGCTTTCTTT.

The chain joins TRBV5-1 to TRBJ2-2, with D uncertain. This CDR3 has 14 residues. The germline V gene has CDR1 SGHRS and CDR2 YFSETQ. V lost 2 bases and J lost 1, with 6 bases in between. CDR3 nucleotide sequence: TGCGCCAGCAGCTTTGGCGGGAACACCGGGGAGCTGTTTTTT. Translating it yields CASSFGGNTGELFF.

This chain uses TRBV5-1 with TRBJ2-7; 12 bases match TRBD2. CDR1 and CDR2 (germline): SGHRS, YFSETQ. The trim removed 0 bases at V and 2 bases at J, leaving 9 bases unmatched. This CDR3 comprises 18 residues. CDR3 region: CASSLELAGGFWTYEQYF. The CDR3 nucleotides read TGCGCCAGCAGCTTGGAACTAGCGGGAGGCTTTTGGACCTACGAGCAGTACTTC. The whole variable domain, filled in from reference TRBV5-1 and TRBJ2-7, reads KAGVTQTPRYLIKTRGQQVTLSCSPISGHRSVSWYQQTPGQGLQFLFEYFSETQRNKGNFPGRFSGRQFSNSRSEMNVSTLELGDSALYLCASSLELAGGFWTYEQYFGPGTRLTVT.

The chain carries TRBV5-8 and TRBJ2-5; 9 bases fit TRBD1. V lost 0 bases to trimming and J lost 4 bases; unmatched junction nucleotides: 4. Looked up from germline, CDR1 is SGHTS and CDR2 is YDEGEE. CDR3 length: 15 amino acids. The CDR3 protein is CASSLDGGQGETQYF. CDR3 bases: TGTGCCAGCAGCTTGGATGGGGGACAGGGAGAGACCCAGTACTTC.

This sequence joins TRBV19 and TRBJ1-5; 7 nucleotides match TRBD1. This CDR3 region has 17 residues. V gave up 9 bases and J gave up 7 bases; unmatched junction bases: 21. The germline gives CDR1 LNHDA, CDR2 SQIVND (reference sequence). CDR3 DNA: TGTGCCAGCCTAGACCTGGCTACAGGGGATGGGGGGCAGCCCCAGCATTTT. Translated: CASLDLATGDGGQPQHF.

The chain uses TRBV14 and TRBJ1-4; possibly TRBD1 for D (5 bases). This CDR3 has 13 residues. The V gene's germline CDR1 is SGHDN and CDR2 FVKESK. V was pared by 1 base and J by 8 bases, with 8 bases between. Written as DNA, the CDR3 is TGTGCCAGCAGCCAAGTCGGGGGGGAAAAACTGTTTTTT. Protein product: CASSQVGGEKLFF.

To note about this clone: An end of the junction differs from the germline gene, which may be a read error. This chain joins TRBV7-2 and TRBJ2-2; D may be TRBD2 (5 bases). CDR1 and CDR2 (germline): SGHTA, FQGNSA. This CDR3 has 11 residues. The CDR3 region is CASSYLGKLFF. The CDR3 nucleotides read TGTGCCAGCAGCTACCTCGGGAAGCTGTTTTTT.

The rearrangement uses TRBV7-2 and TRBJ2-7; 12 bases agree with TRBD2. Germline V CDR1 and CDR2: SGHTA, FQGNSA. This CDR3 has 16 residues. Trimming removed 4 bases from V and 10 bases from J; junction bases left unmatched: 14. In DNA, the CDR3 is TGTGCCAGCAGCTCAGCCGGACTAGCGGGACTTATGGTTCAGTACTTC. This translates into CASSSAGLAGLMVQYF.

V gene TRBV15 combines with J gene TRBJ2-5, with a weak D call TRBD2 (6 bases). With 1 base removed from V and 4 bases from J, the gap between germline ends came to 16 bases. Germline values: CDR1 LNHNV, CDR2 YYDKDF (reference sequence). The CDR3 loop spans 16 amino acids. The CDR3 region is CATSRVVGGRGETQYF. In nucleotides, the CDR3 is TGTGCCACCAGCAGAGTTGTCGGAGGGCGAGGAGAGACCCAGTACTTC.

The J gene is TRBJ2-7, the V gene TRBV28; TRBD1 matches 12 bases. Germline CDR1 reads MDHEN; CDR2 reads SYDVKM. The CDR3 length is 16 residues. V shed 7 bases, J shed 5 bases, and the junction held 12 bases outside the gene matches. For the CDR3, the DNA is TGTGCCAGCATCTCCTCCGGGACAGGGGGCCAGGACGAGCAGTACTTC. It is translated as CASISSGTGGQDEQYF.

J is TRBJ1-5 and V is TRBV2; 7 bases are a match to TRBD1. The CDR3 contains 14 residues. V dropped 7 bases and J dropped 3; count of bases not matched to a gene: 6. Germline loops: CDR1 SNHLY, CDR2 FYNNEI. CDR3 sequence: CASNQGGSNQPQHF. The CDR3 region has the DNA TGTGCCAGCAATCAGGGGGGTTCCAATCAGCCCCAGCATTTT.

V and J are TRBV3-1 (or the pseudogene TRBV3-2) and TRBJ1-2; D unclear. The V end lost 1 base, the J end lost 2 bases, and 8 bases lay between the germline ends. This CDR3 is built from 14 residues. Germline CDR1 and CDR2: LGHDT and YNNKEL (reference sequence). This CDR3 is CASSQAFLNYGYTF. CDR3 in DNA: TGTGCCAGCAGCCAAGCCTTCCTAAACTATGGCTACACCTTC.

The chain joins TRBV28 to TRBJ1-1; 7 bases are shared with TRBD1. J lost 3 bases, V lost 5 bases, and 9 bases had no gene match. This CDR3 has 15 residues. Germline values: CDR1 MDHEN, CDR2 SYDVKM. The CDR3 sequence: CASSPSTGKYTEAFF. The CDR3, as DNA: TGTGCCAGCAGTCCCTCGACAGGGAAGTACACTGAAGCTTTCTTT.

The rearrangement links TRBV25-1 to TRBJ2-7; tentatively, D is TRBD1 (6 bases). Trimming cost V 5 bases and J 0 bases, with 23 bases left between them. Per the germline V gene, CDR1 is MGHDK and CDR2 is SYGVNS. This CDR3 contains 18 residues. CDR3 protein: CASSPTVGDIVGSYEQYF. For the CDR3, the DNA is TGTGCCAGCAGTCCAACAGTTGGGGACATCGTAGGCTCCTACGAGCAGTACTTC.

CDR3 region: CSASGGFNYGYTF. In DNA form, the CDR3 reads TGCAGTGCTAGTGGAGGGTTTAACTATGGCTACACCTTC. The chain employs TRBV20-1 and TRBJ1-2; D remains ambiguous. The V end was cut by 3 bases, the J end by 1 base, with 9 bases between. Germline V gives CDR1 DFQATT, CDR2 SNEGSKA (reference sequence). This CDR3 has 13 amino acids.

This chain links TRBV6-2 or TRBV6-3 with TRBJ2-5; weak D call: TRBD1 (6 bases). Trimming stripped 5 bases from V and 3 bases from J, with 22 bases between. This CDR3 contains 17 residues. Germline V gives CDR1 MNHEY, CDR2 SVGEGT. The CDR3 spells CASSDNRVGSSKETQYF. The CDR3 nucleotides are TGTGCCAGCAGTGACAACAGGGTAGGCTCCTCCAAAGAGACCCAGTACTTC.

J is TRBJ1-1 and V is TRBV7-2, with D possibly matching TRBD1 (5 bases). The germline V gene encodes CDR1 SGHTA and CDR2 FQGNSA. CDR3 length: 15 residues. Trimming removed 1 base from V and 4 bases from J, with 13 bases in between. The CDR3 coding sequence is TGTGCCAGCAGCTTAGACAACGGGGGACTCACTGAAGCTTTCTTT. Translating gives CASSLDNGGLTEAFF.

The J gene is TRBJ2-2, the V gene TRBV2; D remains unclear. Germline V gene lookup returns CDR1 SNHLY and CDR2 FYNNEI. V lost 6 bases, J lost 1 base, and 9 bases lay in between. This CDR3 region has 14 residues. The DNA for the CDR3 is TGTGCCAGCAGGGTCGTAGTGAACACCGGGGAGCTGTTTTTT. Translated: CASRVVVNTGELFF.

This sequence joins TRBV7-6 and TRBJ2-7, with D unresolved. CDR3 length: 13 amino acids. CDR1 is SGHVS, CDR2 FNYEAQ, per germline. Deletions cut 0 bases from V and 3 bases from J, with 6 bases between. CDR3: CASSLAQDYEQYF. Here the CDR3 DNA reads TGTGCCAGCAGCTTAGCGCAGGACTACGAGCAGTACTTC.